These 18 T cell receptor beta chains originate from one sample sequenced in a study of PD-1 blockade in classical Hodgkin lymphoma. Time point indicated: cycle 4 day 1 (C4D1), after 5 to 7 weeks of nivolumab. After autologous stem cell transplantation all patients relapsed, and prior brentuximab vedotin exposure differed between cohorts. Thawed PBMCs underwent magnetic negative selection to yield purified CD4+ T cells. Here immunoSEQ multiplex PCR was the method, and the copy in TCRdb shows in-frame clones only, minus some. The table includes fewer than 35,000 clones, approximately 90% detected once. The sample in question was CD4+ T cells from blood, obtained before the fourth cycle of nivolumab. These receptors were obtained from a human donor with classical Hodgkin lymphoma.

Of note for this clone: Germline is not matched at one junction end, which may reflect a read error. This chain links TRBV7-7 with TRBJ2-6; D is perhaps TRBD1 (5 bases). This CDR3 contains 15 residues. Germline V lookup: CDR1 SSHAT, CDR2 FNYEAQ (reference sequence). The CDR3 region has the DNA TGTGCTAGCAGCTTAGGCAGGGCCGGGGCCAACGTCCTGACTTTC. It encodes CASSLGRAGANVLTF.

The rearrangement uses TRBV4-1 and TRBJ2-7; D is undetermined. Germline V lookup: CDR1 MGHRA, CDR2 YSYEKL. This CDR3 comprises 15 residues. The V end was cut by 1 base, the J end by 2 bases, with 12 bases between. CDR3 loop: CASSQGLPGPYEQYF. CDR3 bases: TGCGCCAGCAGCCAAGGCCTCCCAGGACCCTACGAGCAGTACTTC.

The chain is built from TRBV6-5 and TRBJ2-3; unclear D gene. Germline CDR1 reads MNHEY; CDR2 reads SVGAGI. Trimming pared 5 bases from V and 0 bases from J, leaving 9 bases between. The CDR3 contains 14 residues. The CDR3 loop reads CASSTSRSTDTQYF. CDR3 nucleotides: TGTGCCAGCAGTACAAGTCGTAGCACAGATACGCAGTATTTT.

This chain joins TRBV7-2 and TRBJ2-3, with 12 nucleotides matching TRBD2. Per germline, CDR1 SGHTA and CDR2 FQGNSA. V gave up 1 base and J gave up 4 bases; unmatched junction bases: 6. The CDR3 extends over 17 amino acids. Here the CDR3 reads CASSLDPASGRADTQYF. DNA of the CDR3: TGTGCCAGCAGCTTAGACCCGGCTAGCGGGAGGGCAGATACGCAGTATTTT.

The chain uses TRBV2 and TRBJ2-7, with TRBD1 matching 9 bases. The CDR3 contains 15 residues. Germline lookup yields CDR1 SNHLY and CDR2 FYNNEI. The junction had 11 bases not matched to a gene; V was cut back by 4 bases and J by 7 bases. The CDR3 here is CASSGEQGALGEQYF. CDR3 in DNA: TGTGCCAGCAGTGGGGAACAGGGGGCTCTCGGGGAGCAGTACTTC. Full variable domain (rest looked up from reference TRBV2 and TRBJ2-7): EPEVTQTPSHQVTQMGQEVILRCVPISNHLYFYWYRQILGQKVEFLVSFYNNEISEKSEIFDDQFSVERPDGSNFTLKIRSTKLEDSAMYFCASSGEQGALGEQYFGPGTRLTVT.

This chain links TRBV28 with TRBJ2-3; D is unclear. The V gene's germline CDR1 is MDHEN and CDR2 SYDVKM. CDR3 size: 14 residues. Between the trimmed V and J ends, which lost 6 bases and 2 bases, there was a span of 12 bases. The CDR3 bases are TGTGCCAGCAGCCTTGGCTATGTCACAGATACGCAGTATTTT. Translation gives CASSLGYVTDTQYF.

V and J are TRBV19 and TRBJ2-7, with D unclear. Germline V CDR1 and CDR2: LNHDA, SQIVND (reference sequence). Trimming cost V 1 base and J 4 bases, with 11 bases left between them. The CDR3 is made up of 14 amino acids. The CDR3 coding sequence is TGTGCCAGTAGTATAGGCATTGGTGTATACGAGCAGTACTTC. This gives the protein CASSIGIGVYEQYF.

Here the CDR3 DNA reads TGTGCCAGCAGTTACGGCGGAGCCCCAGAAAAACTGTTTTTT. This encodes CASSYGGAPEKLFF. The genes are TRBV6-5 and TRBJ1-4; D gene uncertain. The length of the CDR3 is 14 residues. The V end lost 2 bases, the J end lost 8 bases, and 12 bases lay between the germline ends. Germline values: CDR1 MNHEY, CDR2 SVGAGI.

The V gene is TRBV7-9, the J gene TRBJ2-5, with 8 bases fitting TRBD2. This CDR3 region has 16 residues. Trimming cost V 1 base and J 4 bases; bases outside gene matches: 8. Germline loops: CDR1 SEHNR, CDR2 FQNEAQ (reference sequence). The CDR3 coding sequence is TGTGCCAGCAGCTTAGGTGTATTAGCGGGATTAGAGACCCAGTACTTC. It encodes CASSLGVLAGLETQYF.

This chain connects TRBV30 to TRBJ2-7, with 7 nucleotides matching TRBD1. The CDR3 consists of 15 residues. Germline V gene data show CDR1 as GTSNPN and CDR2 as SVGIG (reference sequence). V shed 2 bases, J shed 1 base, and the junction held 8 bases outside the gene matches. In DNA, the CDR3 is TGTGCCTGGAGTTGGGGGAACAGGGGTTCCTACGAGCAGTACTTC. This sequence encodes CAWSWGNRGSYEQYF.

The rearrangement joins TRBV5-1 to TRBJ1-1, with no clear D. Germline loops: CDR1 SGHRS, CDR2 YFSETQ. Trimming cost V 0 bases and J 6 bases, with 9 bases left between them. This CDR3 comprises 13 residues. CDR3 loop: CASSLDIVAEAFF. CDR3 sequence (DNA): TGCGCCAGCAGCTTGGATATCGTCGCTGAAGCTTTCTTT. The whole variable domain, filled in from reference TRBV5-1 and TRBJ1-1, reads KAGVTQTPRYLIKTRGQQVTLSCSPISGHRSVSWYQQTPGQGLQFLFEYFSETQRNKGNFPGRFSGRQFSNSRSEMNVSTLELGDSALYLCASSLDIVAEAFFGQGTRLTVV.

The chain couples TRBV7-2 to TRBJ2-7, with D unclear. The CDR3 covers 13 residues. The ends were cut back, 2 bases at V and 2 bases at J, with 7 bases in the middle. The germline V gene has CDR1 SGHTA and CDR2 FQGNSA. The CDR3 bases are TGTGCCAGCAGCTTATCCCCAACCTACGAGCAGTACTTC. Translated: CASSLSPTYEQYF.

The chain uses TRBV19 and TRBJ1-2; D is perhaps TRBD1 (5 bases). The CDR3 contains 14 residues. Germline loops: CDR1 LNHDA, CDR2 SQIVND (reference sequence). Trimming left V 7 bases short and J 4 bases short, with 16 bases between. The CDR3 loop reads CASTLGGGSYGYTF. The CDR3 nucleotides are TGTGCCAGTACCCTCGGTGGGGGGAGCTATGGCTACACCTTC.

This clone occurred once. The genes are TRBV15 and TRBJ2-5; 7 bases are a match to TRBD2. The length of the CDR3 is 16 residues. The V segment lost 3 bases and the J segment 7 bases; nucleotides outside the gene matches: 14. Germline CDR1 is LNHNV and CDR2 is YYDKDF (reference sequence). CDR3 loop: CATSSAVLVGGGTQYF. The CDR3 DNA is TGTGCCACCAGCAGCGCCGTACTAGTTGGGGGGGGGACCCAGTACTTC.

J is TRBJ2-1 and V is TRBV4-1; a possible D gene is TRBD2 (5 bases). The CDR3 loop spans 16 amino acids. Germline assignment: CDR1 MGHRA and CDR2 YSYEKL. Trimming removed 0 bases from V and 4 bases from J, with 13 bases in between. This CDR3 is CASSQEVARLYNEQFF. In DNA, the CDR3 is TGCGCCAGCAGCCAAGAGGTAGCGAGACTGTACAATGAGCAGTTCTTC.

The chain uses TRBV11-2 and TRBJ2-5; the D gene is possibly TRBD1 (6 bases). The V gene lost 0 bases and the J gene lost 5 bases, with 7 bases spanning the gap. This CDR3 is built from 13 residues. Per the germline V gene, CDR1 is SGHAT and CDR2 is FQNNGV. CDR3 amino acids: CASSLDQGETQYF. The CDR3 DNA reads TGTGCCAGCAGCTTAGATCAGGGGGAGACCCAGTACTTC.

The rearrangement links TRBV14 to TRBJ2-3; 14 positions agree with TRBD2. Germline CDR1 and CDR2: SGHDN and FVKESK. CDR3 length equals 18 residues. The J segment lost 8 bases and the V segment lost 1 base, leaving 11 bases of the junction unmatched. The CDR3 nucleotides are TGTGCCAGCAGCCAAGTATGGGGACTAGCGGGAGACGCGGGTACGCAGTATTTT. Translation gives CASSQVWGLAGDAGTQYF.

V is TRBV5-4 and J is TRBJ1-1, with D possibly matching TRBD1 (6 bases). The CDR3 consists of 15 residues. Germline lookup yields CDR1 SGHNT and CDR2 YYREEE (reference sequence). V dropped 1 base and J dropped 4 bases, with 14 bases sitting between them. The CDR3 nucleotides are TGTGCCAGCAGCTTGAGGGCAGGGGTGGGCACTGAAGCTTTCTTT. Residues: CASSLRAGVGTEAFF.